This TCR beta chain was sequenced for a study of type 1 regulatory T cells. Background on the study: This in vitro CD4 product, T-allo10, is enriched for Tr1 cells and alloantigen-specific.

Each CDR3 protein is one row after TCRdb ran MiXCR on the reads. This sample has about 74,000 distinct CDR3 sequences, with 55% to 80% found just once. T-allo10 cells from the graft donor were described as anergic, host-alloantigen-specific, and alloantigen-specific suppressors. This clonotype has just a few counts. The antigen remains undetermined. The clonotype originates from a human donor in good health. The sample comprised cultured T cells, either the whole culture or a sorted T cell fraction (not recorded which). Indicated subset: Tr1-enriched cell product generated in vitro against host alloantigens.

The chain's CDR3 is CASSPRQNSPLHF. The CDR3 coding sequence is TGTGCCAGCAGCCCCAGACAGAATTCACCCCTCCACTTT. The chain carries TRBV7-2 and TRBJ1-6; D perhaps matches TRBD1 (5 bases). Per the germline V gene, CDR1 is SGHTA and CDR2 is FQGNSA. The CDR3 has 13 amino acids. Between the trimmed V and J ends, which lost 5 bases and 7 bases, there was a span of 9 bases.